This T cell receptor (beta chain) appears in the sequencing data of a study of response to subunit inactivated influenza vaccine. Looked up from germline, CDR1 is SQVTM and CDR2 is ANQGSEA. The CDR3 contains 15 residues. The V end lost 1 base, the J end lost 2 bases, and 13 bases lay between the germline ends. Study results and limitations: A suggestion made by the authors is that each seasonal influenza vaccination recruits few new T cells.

Concerning this clonotype itself: What it recognizes is unknown.

TCRdb ran MiXCR on the RT-PCR reads and lists one entry per CDR3 protein. The data contain roughly 540,000 distinct CDR3 sequences, less than 25% of them seen just once; the ten biggest clones take up around 2.8%. The same sample was also studied in work on T cells expressing NK-cell markers. That study adds: TCR beta libraries carry UMIs added by 5'RACE template switching. The eight sequenced donors comprised seven who were HCMV-seropositive and one who was seronegative. Six of the donors carried dominant NKG2C+ clonotypes that took up 1.0-7.0% of their CD8+ T cells. Once again these clonotypes came out on top in the CD3+CD56-NKG2C+ fraction of four donors.

The rearrangement joins TRBV29-1 to TRBJ2-3; a possible D gene is TRBD2 (6 bases). This TCR derives from a man aged 50 to 60 who received an inactivated influenza vaccine. Here the sequenced sample was CD4+ T cells sorted from PBMCs, taken approximately 13 days after vaccination. Here the CDR3 reads CSVEGVSGVTDTQYF. The DNA of the CDR3 is TGCAGCGTTGAAGGTGTTAGCGGAGTCACAGATACGCAGTATTTT.